What follows are 9 T cell receptor beta chains derived from one specimen sequenced in a study of neurological immune-mediated disorders. Specified time point: longitudinal time-point 1 (baseline). One entry per CDR3 protein, called by TCRdb with MiXCR from the 5' RACE reads. This table has tens of thousands of distinct CDR3 sequences, roughly an eighth appearing once. Sample: PBMCs. These TCRs come from a female donor with HTLV-1-associated myelopathy (HAM/TSP).

This clonotype was seen repeatedly, ten times or more. The chain has TRBV25-1 and TRBJ2-1; tentatively, D is TRBD1 or TRBD2 (5 bases each). The V and J ends lost 4 bases and 8 bases respectively, with 18 bases between them. The CDR3 has 15 residues. CDR1 MGHDK and CDR2 SYGVNS come from the germline V gene. The CDR3 nucleotides are TGTGCCAGCAGTGGGTTGGGGACGGTCTTGGATGAGCAGTTCTTC. Protein sequence: CASSGLGTVLDEQFF.

This clonotype was recorded many times. The rearrangement links TRBV20-1 to TRBJ1-1; D is uncertain. Trimming took 3 bases from V and 4 from J, leaving 15 bases between them. This CDR3 contains 14 residues. Germline CDR1 reads DFQATT; CDR2 reads SNEGSKA (reference sequence). CDR3: CSASRPLWATEAFF. Written as DNA, the CDR3 is TGCAGTGCTAGCCGCCCCCTATGGGCCACTGAAGCTTTCTTT.

The sample holds a few counts of this clonotype. The V and J genes are TRBV5-1 and TRBJ2-7; 10 positions match TRBD2. J lost 3 bases, V lost 3 bases, and 6 bases had no gene match. The CDR3 consists of 15 residues. The germline CDR1 and CDR2 sequences are SGHRS and YFSETQ. The CDR3 DNA reads TGCGCCAGCAGCTCCCTAGCGGGGGCCCTCTACGAGCAGTACTTC. Translating gives CASSSLAGALYEQYF.

This clonotype was counted ten times or more. This chain joins TRBV20-1 and TRBJ2-3; D gene unclear. CDR1 is DFQATT and CDR2 is SNEGSKA in the germline V gene (reference sequence). Trimming removed 6 bases at V and 2 bases at J, with 12 bases between. There are 13 residues in the CDR3. CDR3 sequence reads: CSALVSNTDTQYF. In DNA form, the CDR3 reads TGCAGTGCCCTGGTTTCCAACACAGATACGCAGTATTTT.

A few counts support this clonotype. The rearrangement joins TRBV12-3 or TRBV12-4 to TRBJ1-1; no firm D call. The V and J ends lost 3 bases and 4 bases respectively, with 3 bases between them. The length of the CDR3 is 11 residues. The CDR3 DNA reads as TGTGCCAGCAGTTTTGCCACTGAAGCTTTCTTT. Its translation is CASSFATEAFF.

The chain links TRBV20-1 to TRBJ2-1, with TRBD2 matching 8 bases. The germline CDR1 and CDR2 sequences are DFQATT and SNEGSKA (reference sequence). V lost 3 bases and J lost 2; bases outside the gene matches: 9. CDR3 length: 16 amino acids. CDR3 region: CSARSGGGRTYNEQFF. CDR3 nucleotides: TGCAGTGCTAGGTCGGGGGGGGGGCGGACCTACAATGAGCAGTTCTTC.

This clonotype was seen many times. The chain combines TRBV5-1 with TRBJ2-7; 7 nucleotides line up with TRBD2. There are 14 residues in the CDR3. Trimming removed 3 bases from V and 3 bases from J; junction bases left unmatched: 6. Germline loops: CDR1 SGHRS, CDR2 YFSETQ. CDR3 nucleotide sequence: TGCGCCAGCAGCTCCTTGGGGGGGGTCTACGAGCAGTACTTC. Translating gives CASSSLGGVYEQYF.

This chain connects TRBV20-1 to TRBJ2-7; the D is unclear. CDR3 size: 14 residues. Per the germline V gene, CDR1 is DFQATT and CDR2 is SNEGSKA (reference sequence). V lost 3 bases and J 3 bases, leaving 15 bases between the germline ends. The CDR3 DNA reads TGCAGTGCTAGTAGGGCGCTTCCCCGCTACGAGCAGTACTTC. Translated: CSASRALPRYEQYF.

This clonotype was recorded many times. The genes are TRBV12-3 or TRBV12-4 and TRBJ2-3, with no clear D. The CDR3 has 14 amino acids. The V end was cut by 5 bases, the J end by 0 bases, with 9 bases between. CDR3 residues: CASSGRISTDTQYF. Written as DNA, the CDR3 is TGTGCCAGCAGTGGACGGATAAGCACAGATACGCAGTATTTT.